Shown below are 22 T cell receptor beta chains from a single sample sequenced in a study of STAT5B mutations in CD4+ large granular lymphocyte leukemia. The protocol was immunoSEQ multiplex PCR, while the TCRdb copy is restricted to in-frame clones and leaves out a portion. The sample includes tens of thousands of clones, 74% of them seen just once. Sample: CD4+ T cells from blood buffy coats. The source of these receptors is a human donor in good health.

The rearrangement uses TRBV10-3 and TRBJ2-3; D remains unclear. Germline lookup yields CDR1 ENHRY and CDR2 SYGVKD. CDR3 size: 14 residues. With 2 bases removed from V and 5 bases from J, the gap between germline ends came to 11 bases. The chain's CDR3 is CAISEGFVVDTQYF. The CDR3 DNA sequence: TGTGCCATCAGTGAGGGTTTCGTAGTAGATACGCAGTATTTT.

CDR3 DNA: TGTGCCAGCAGTTTATATCCTCCGGGACAGGGTCGTAGAACTGAAGCTTTCTTT. Protein sequence: CASSLYPPGQGRRTEAFF. The V call is TRBV28, the J call TRBJ1-1; TRBD1 agrees at 9 bases. The CDR3 is made up of 18 amino acids. Looked up from germline, CDR1 is MDHEN and CDR2 is SYDVKM. With 1 base clipped from V and 5 bases from J, the junction kept 14 bases outside the gene matches. The full variable domain, with the rest looked up from reference TRBV28 and TRBJ1-1, is DVKVTQSSRYLVKRTGEKVFLECVQDMDHENMFWYRQDPGLGLRLIYFSYDVKMKEKGDIPEGYSVSREKKERFSLILESASTNQTSMYLCASSLYPPGQGRRTEAFFGQGTRLTVV.

This chain links TRBV7-6 with TRBJ2-5; D is possibly TRBD1 or TRBD2 (5 bases each). Germline loops: CDR1 SGHVS, CDR2 FNYEAQ. The CDR3 has 13 amino acids. Deletions cut 5 bases from V and 2 bases from J, with 9 bases between. The CDR3 sequence: CASSRGLQETQYF. The CDR3 region has the DNA TGTGCCAGCAGCCGGGGCTTACAAGAGACCCAGTACTTC.

The chain links TRBV5-6 to TRBJ2-3; no clear D gene. This CDR3 spans 16 amino acids. V was clipped by 0 bases and J by 0 bases, with 11 bases between them. CDR1 is SGHDT and CDR2 is YYEEEE in the germline V gene. CDR3 bases: TGTGCCAGCAGCTTGGTGGGTCTCTTTAGCACAGATACGCAGTATTTT. It encodes CASSLVGLFSTDTQYF.

The V gene is TRBV10-2, the J gene TRBJ1-1; TRBD1 might be the D (6 bases). The CDR3 loop spans 14 amino acids. Between the trimmed V and J ends, which lost 4 bases and 2 bases, there was a span of 11 bases. Germline V CDR1 and CDR2: WSHSY, SAAADI. CDR3 bases: TGCGCCAGCAGTGTAGGACAGCGTAACACTGAAGCTTTCTTT. Residues: CASSVGQRNTEAFF.

The V call is TRBV9, the J call TRBJ2-7, with D perhaps being TRBD1 or TRBD2 (7 bases each). CDR1 is SGDLS and CDR2 is YYNGEE in the germline V gene. V lost 4 bases and J 6 bases, leaving 14 bases between the germline ends. The CDR3 has 13 residues. CDR3 sequence reads: CASSPGGGFEQYF. The CDR3 bases are TGTGCCAGCAGCCCAGGGGGGGGGTTCGAGCAGTACTTC.

In regard to this clone: Within the sample, other DNA sequences also encode this same CDR3. The chain couples TRBV6-1 to TRBJ1-2; 7 positions match TRBD1. Germline lookup yields CDR1 MNHNS and CDR2 SASEGT. V lost 0 bases and J lost 4; bases outside the gene matches: 5. The CDR3 spans 15 residues. The CDR3 coding sequence is TGTGCCAGCAGTGAAGCGCCGGGACAGTCCTATGGCTACACCTTC. It translates to CASSEAPGQSYGYTF.

V gene TRBV2 combines with J gene TRBJ1-6; D not resolved. V dropped 4 bases and J dropped 6 bases, with 10 bases sitting between them. This CDR3 has 14 amino acids. Germline values: CDR1 SNHLY, CDR2 FYNNEI. The CDR3 bases are TGTGCCAGCAGTGGTGAAAGGGTTAATTCACCCCTCCACTTT. Translation gives CASSGERVNSPLHF.

The gene calls are TRBV9 and TRBJ2-1, with 7 positions matching TRBD1. The CDR3 length is 15 residues. Germline V gives CDR1 SGDLS, CDR2 YYNGEE. After removal of 1 base from V and 8 bases from J, the junction contained 9 bases not matched to a gene. CDR3 DNA sequence: TGTGCCAGCAGCGTACGTACAGGGGCCAACGATGAGCAGTTCTTC. Translating gives CASSVRTGANDEQFF.

The chain couples TRBV19 to TRBJ2-3; 7 bases align to TRBD1. Germline trimming cut 4 bases from V and 2 bases from J; bases unmatched to any gene: 9. Looked up from germline, CDR1 is LNHDA and CDR2 is SQIVND (reference sequence). CDR3 length equals 16 residues. The CDR3 spells CASSTLGDSATDTQYF. For the CDR3, the DNA is TGTGCCAGTAGTACCCTGGGGGACAGCGCCACAGATACGCAGTATTTT.

The CDR3 DNA is TGTGCCAGCGGGGCAGGTAAAGAGACCCAGTACTTC. This translates into CASGAGKETQYF. The chain is built from TRBV28 and TRBJ2-5; TRBD1 might be the D (5 bases). Trimming cost V 8 bases and J 3 bases, with 10 bases left between them. The CDR3 loop spans 12 amino acids. Germline V gene lookup returns CDR1 MDHEN and CDR2 SYDVKM.

V usage is TRBV30 and J usage is TRBJ1-1; unclear D gene. V lost 3 bases to trimming and J lost 4 bases, with 12 bases between them. Looked up from germline, CDR1 is GTSNPN and CDR2 is SVGIG (reference sequence). The length of the CDR3 is 13 residues. This chain's CDR3 is CAWRTAWGTEAFF. The CDR3, as DNA: TGTGCCTGGAGAACGGCGTGGGGCACTGAAGCTTTCTTT. Using reference TRBV30 and TRBJ1-1 for the parts outside the CDR3, the full variable domain is SQTIHQWPATLVQPVGSPLSLECTVEGTSNPNLYWYRQAAGRGLQLLFYSVGIGQISSEVPQNLSASRPQDRQFILSSKKLLLSDSGFYLCAWRTAWGTEAFFGQGTRLTVV.

The chain is built from TRBV5-1 and TRBJ1-1; unclear D gene. The CDR3 covers 14 residues. Germline assignment: CDR1 SGHRS and CDR2 YFSETQ. V gave up 0 bases and J gave up 6 bases, with 12 bases separating them. The chain's CDR3 is CASSLVTAGSEAFF. CDR3 in DNA: TGCGCCAGCAGCTTGGTAACCGCGGGATCTGAAGCTTTCTTT.

The rearrangement joins TRBV7-9 to TRBJ2-5; D uncertain. V lost 2 bases and J lost 2, with 9 bases in between. This CDR3 is built from 14 residues. Germline V gene lookup returns CDR1 SEHNR and CDR2 FQNEAQ (reference sequence). CDR3 region: CASSLYGRQETQYF. CDR3 coding DNA: TGTGCCAGCAGCTTATATGGGCGTCAAGAGACCCAGTACTTC.

CDR3 in amino acids: CASSLRDRGNTEAFF. The CDR3 bases are TGTGCCAGCAGCTTGAGGGACAGGGGGAACACTGAAGCTTTCTTT. J is TRBJ1-1 and V is TRBV7-9; the match to TRBD1 covers 10 bases. The CDR3 is 15 residues long. The V gene's germline CDR1 is SEHNR and CDR2 FQNEAQ (reference sequence). With V trimmed by 3 bases and J by 1 base, 2 bases remained unmatched.

The V call is TRBV5-1, the J call TRBJ2-7; 7 positions match TRBD2. The ends lost 1 base at V and 4 bases at J; junction bases unmatched: 5. The CDR3 runs 14 residues. Germline V gene lookup returns CDR1 SGHRS and CDR2 YFSETQ. This CDR3 is CASSLLPGGYEQYF. The CDR3 DNA follows: TGCGCCAGCAGCTTGCTGCCCGGGGGGTACGAGCAGTACTTC.

V is TRBV28 and J is TRBJ1-2, with TRBD1 matching over 8 bases. From germline, CDR1 is MDHEN and CDR2 SYDVKM. The CDR3 covers 15 residues. V shed 8 bases and J 2 bases; nucleotides not matched to a gene: 10. As DNA, the CDR3 is TGTGCCAGCCGGGCGACAGGGGTGGGGAACTATGGCTACACCTTC. Encoded protein: CASRATGVGNYGYTF.

The sample holds one count of this clone. J is TRBJ2-1 and V is TRBV7-9; possible D gene TRBD1, 5 bases. Trimming pared 4 bases from V and 3 bases from J, leaving 10 bases between. Germline V gene sequence: CDR1 SEHNR, CDR2 FQNEAQ (reference sequence). The CDR3 runs 14 residues. CDR3 sequence (DNA): TGTGCCAGCAGCTCGCCAGGGCTCTACAATGAGCAGTTCTTC. Amino acids: CASSSPGLYNEQFF. The variable domain in full, with the rest retrieved from reference TRBV7-9 and TRBJ2-1, is DTGVSQNPRHKITKRGQNVTFRCDPISEHNRLYWYRQTLGQGPEFLTYFQNEAQLEKSRLLSDRFSAERPKGSFSTLEIQRTEQGDSAMYLCASSSPGLYNEQFFGPGTRLTVL.

This chain uses TRBV30 with TRBJ2-5; possibly TRBD2 for D (5 bases). This CDR3 is 11 amino acids long. Germline values: CDR1 GTSNPN, CDR2 SVGIG (reference sequence). The V end was cut by 1 base, the J end by 5 bases, with 5 bases between. The CDR3 spells CAWSGGETQYF. The DNA of the CDR3 is TGTGCCTGGAGTGGCGGGGAGACCCAGTACTTC.

The V gene is TRBV6-8, the J gene TRBJ2-3, with D perhaps matching TRBD1 (7 bases). Trimming took off 6 bases at V and 2 bases at J, with 24 bases between the two ends. Germline CDR1 MNHGY, CDR2 SAAAGT. This CDR3 comprises 18 residues. The CDR3 DNA is TGTGCCAGCAGAGGGGGGTCGACAAACAGGGGAGACACAGATACGCAGTATTTT. It codes for CASRGGSTNRGDTDTQYF.

Written as DNA, the CDR3 is TGCGCCAGCAGCCAATTCGGACATCTTGGAAACACCATATATTTT. It encodes CASSQFGHLGNTIYF. The chain has TRBV4-1 and TRBJ1-3; a possible D gene is TRBD1 (5 bases). Per germline, CDR1 MGHRA and CDR2 YSYEKL. The V end lost 2 bases, the J end lost 3 bases, and 11 bases lay between the germline ends. There are 15 residues in the CDR3.

The genes are TRBV28 and TRBJ1-1; D is ambiguous. V lost 7 bases and J lost 1, with 10 bases in between. Germline V CDR1 and CDR2: MDHEN, SYDVKM. CDR3 length: 13 amino acids. The CDR3 nucleotides read TGTGCCAGCACACCCCGAAGGAACACTGAAGCTTTCTTT. Residues: CASTPRRNTEAFF.